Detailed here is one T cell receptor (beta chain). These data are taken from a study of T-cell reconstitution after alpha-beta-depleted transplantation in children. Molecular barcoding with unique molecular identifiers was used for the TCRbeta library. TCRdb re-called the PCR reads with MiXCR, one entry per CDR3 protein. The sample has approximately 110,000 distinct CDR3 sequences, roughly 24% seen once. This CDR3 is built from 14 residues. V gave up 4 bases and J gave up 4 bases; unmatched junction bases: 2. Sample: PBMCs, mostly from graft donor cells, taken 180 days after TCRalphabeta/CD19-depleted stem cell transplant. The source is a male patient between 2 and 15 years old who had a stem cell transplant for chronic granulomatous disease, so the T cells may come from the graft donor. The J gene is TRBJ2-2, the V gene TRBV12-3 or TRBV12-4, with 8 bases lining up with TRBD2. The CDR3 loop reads CASSSTSATGELFF. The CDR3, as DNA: TGTGCCAGCAGTTCGACTAGCGCCACCGGGGAGCTGTTTTTT.